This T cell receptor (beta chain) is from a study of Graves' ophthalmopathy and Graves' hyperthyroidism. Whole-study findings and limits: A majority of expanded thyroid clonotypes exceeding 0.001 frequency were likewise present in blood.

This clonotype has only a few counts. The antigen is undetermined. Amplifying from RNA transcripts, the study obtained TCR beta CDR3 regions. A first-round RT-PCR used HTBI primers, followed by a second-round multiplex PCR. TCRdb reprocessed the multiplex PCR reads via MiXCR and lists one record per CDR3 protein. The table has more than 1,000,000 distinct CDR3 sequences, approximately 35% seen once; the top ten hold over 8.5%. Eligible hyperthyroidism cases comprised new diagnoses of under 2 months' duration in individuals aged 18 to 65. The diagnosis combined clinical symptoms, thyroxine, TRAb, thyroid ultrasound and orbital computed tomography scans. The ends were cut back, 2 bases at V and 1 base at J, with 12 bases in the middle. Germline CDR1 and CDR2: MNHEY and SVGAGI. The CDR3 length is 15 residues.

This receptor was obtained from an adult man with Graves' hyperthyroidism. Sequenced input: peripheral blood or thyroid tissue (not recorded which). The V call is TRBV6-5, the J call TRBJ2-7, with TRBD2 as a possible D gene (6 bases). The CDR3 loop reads CASSYGGGRSYEQYF. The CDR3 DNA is TGTGCCAGCAGTTACGGGGGAGGCCGATCCTACGAGCAGTACTTC.